This paragraph covers one T cell receptor (beta chain) sequence. Its antigen is still unknown. This specimen belongs to a study of T cells expressing NK-cell markers. Study summary: Sorted CD3+CD56+NKG2C+, CD3+CD56+NKG2C- and CD3+CD56-NKG2C+ T-cell subsets were beta-chain profiled. Serological testing identified seven of the eight sequenced donors as HCMV-seropositive and one as seronegative.

Study-wide results and limits: Where several donors were concerned, these clonotypes also led the CD3+CD56-NKG2C+ fraction.

Following a re-call of the 5' RACE reads, TCRdb has one entry per CDR3 protein and lacks DNA. The repertoire table contains about 460,000 distinct CDR3 sequences. The source material was blood T cells: a sorted CD56 or NKG2C T cell subset, CD4+ or CD8+ T cells, or bulk PBMC T cells (not recorded which). The TCR originated in a woman aged 50 to 65 in good health.

CDR3: CASSEFGAQQPQHF. The rearrangement uses TRBV2 and TRBJ1-5; TCRdb reports TRBD1, a call that lacks DNA to check it against. The V gene's germline CDR1 is SNHLY and CDR2 FYNNEI. The CDR3 extends over 14 amino acids.